The source of this TCR beta chain is a study of blood T cell repertoires in COVID-19. Using immunoSEQ multiplex PCR, the repertoire was profiled, and TCRdb retains in-frame clones only, with some absent. The sample gives under 500,000 clones, around 91% of which show up once; 1.1% is in the top ten. Trimming at V came to 3 bases and at J to 6 bases, leaving 5 bases not matched to a gene. Germline CDR1 reads SGHRS; CDR2 reads YFSETQ. This CDR3 spans 14 amino acids. This rearrangement joins TRBV5-1 to TRBJ1-2; 10 bases are a match to TRBD1. The sequenced material came from PBMCs or T cells enriched from blood (not recorded which). This clonotype was obtained from a man aged 25 to 40 who had recovered from COVID-19. The CDR3 coding sequence is TGCGCCAGCAGCTGGACAGGGGGAAGTGATGGCTACACCTTC. Its protein product is CASSWTGGSDGYTF.